The entry that follows covers one T cell receptor beta chain sequence. The specificity of this receptor is unknown. This may be a read error: a much more frequent sequence differs by one nucleotide. Because the CDR3 is missing its conserved closing phenylalanine or tryptophan, this is likely a read error. The data belong to a study of blood T cells in healthy people across ages (dated by TCRdb to between 2015 and 2017). The study in broad terms: Template switching captured roughly one uniquely barcoded TCR beta cDNA molecule per two T cells in model experiments. To avoid experimental bias, donors of different ages were randomly spread across the sequencing lanes. Donors were grouped into four age groups: young (average 16 years), middle-aged (39), aged (over 55) and long-lived (approximately 75). The study measured age-related changes in TCR beta repertoire diversity using deep sequencing normalized with unique cDNA molecular identifiers. For two donors (one aged 18 to 29 and one aged 80 or older), the study analyzed two additional independent replicas of 1 million unique cDNA reads from the same blood draw.

The CDR3 numbers 16 amino acids, ends counted. The DNA shown is the 48-base CDR3, in frame from base 1. V loses 3 bases of germline sequence and J loses 0 bases, and the interval between the two ends is 17 bases. CDR1 and CDR2 are read off the germline V gene as SQVTM and ANQGSEA. Library generation was performed with 5' RACE. Sequencing relied on an Illumina HiSeq 2500. A second PCR of about 6 to 11 cycles was run with a J-beta primer mix and a sample-barcoded 5' primer. A unique molecular identifier was introduced onto each TCR beta cDNA molecule by a template-switch 5' adaptor carrying 12 random nucleotides. Each sample yielded at least 3 million CDR3-containing paired-end reads. The Mint cDNA synthesis kit, primed by a TRBC-specific oligonucleotide, was used to synthesize first-strand cDNA from all RNA. After uracil-DNA glycosylase treatment, a first 18-cycle PCR used universal primers M1SS and BC2_uni_R on all cDNA. The paper's processing steps were these. Normalization of each sample was performed by random selection of 1 million high-quality reads, each carrying a distinct molecular identifier. Reads sharing molecular identifiers were discarded rather than binned into consensus sequences. MiTCR, set to a Q25 quality threshold and the strictest error-elimination algorithm, was used for CDR3 identification, clonotype clustering and error correction. A nonparametric unseen species model with Euler transformation was used to estimate lower-bound total TCR beta diversity. Using fastp at Q25 and MiXCR, TCRdb reprocessed the public reads and kept productive beta chains. When rows share a CDR3 protein, they turn into one entry using the most common DNA and genes. What appears here as the V and J calls and clone size reflects TCRdb's work, not the paper's. The sample includes approximately 1.5 million distinct CDR3 sequences, with about 31% observed a single time. Around 11% of the sample goes to the ten largest clones.

Study-level results and caveats: The percentage of naive T cells measured by flow cytometry correlated strongly with observed TCR beta diversity. Compared with the aged group, the long-lived group had more naive CD4+ T cells, fewer expanded clones and increased TCR diversity, a pattern suggesting age selection. The CMV infection status of donors was not known, potentially confounding age-related changes in expanded clonotypes. Conclusive comparison of naive and antigen-experienced compartments was prevented by the profiling of bulk unsorted PBMCs. As age increased, observed TCR beta diversity per million T cells dropped in a roughly linear way, and a significant reduction was already evident by age about 36. Total diversity estimates from one million sequenced T cells were considered lower bounds and underestimates.

Systemically healthy Caucasian individuals from Russia, approximately 39 in total and aged roughly 6 to 100 years, were included as donors. Ten milliliters of peripheral blood were drawn from each donor into EDTA-treated Vacutainer tubes. Ficoll-Paque density-gradient centrifugation was used to isolate PBMCs, with at least 7 million per sample. Total RNA was extracted from PBMCs with Trizol reagent, with at least 5 micrograms obtained per sample. For every donor, flow cytometry on a PBMC aliquot measured the percentage of naive CD45RAhigh/CD27high T cells. This clonotype was obtained from a woman under 40 in good health. The receptor chain draws on TRBV29-1 and TRBJ1-2; TRBD1 is perhaps the D gene, given 5 matching bases. Input material: blood. This receptor carries the CDR3 CSVDGQGPLANYGYTV. Here is the DNA: TGCAGCGTTGATGGGCAGGGCCCCTTAGCTAACTATGGCTACACCGTC.